This is a list of T cell receptor beta chains from one sample in a study of Tregs in tolerant kidney transplant recipients. The antigens these receptors bind are not known. Sequencing used immunoSEQ multiplex PCR; TCRdb keeps in-frame clones, though not all of them. The profile shows 5,000 to 6,500 clones, 90% of them singletons. The sequences come from Tregs from blood cultured with allogeneic cells, collected before the transplant. Receptor source: a human patient who received a combined kidney and bone marrow transplant. Each CDR3 is given with its conserved first and last residue. A D gene is named only where the DNA matches it firmly.

D gene	J gene	V gene	CDR3 protein	CDR3 DNA
NA	TRBJ2-4	TRBV28	CASSFVNPDPPRPKNIQYF	TGTGCCAGCAGTTTCGTTAATCCTGACCCTCCACGTCCTAAAAACATTCAGTACTTC
NA	TRBJ2-7	TRBV15	CATSAGNYEQYF	TGTGCCACCAGCGCAGGAAACTACGAGCAGTACTTC
NA	TRBJ1-1	TRBV29-1	CSVTTLLFMNTEAFF	TGCAGCGTCACCACCCTCCTTTTCATGAACACTGAAGCTTTCTTT
TRBD1	TRBJ1-5	TRBV19	CASSIKSQGVTDQPQHF	TGTGCCAGTAGTATAAAGTCACAGGGGGTGACGGATCAGCCCCAGCATTTT
TRBD1	TRBJ2-7	TRBV7-9	CASSSDREVYEQYF	TGTGCCAGCAGCTCCGACAGGGAAGTCTACGAGCAGTACTTC
NA	TRBJ2-5	TRBV5-4	CASSSGQGETQYF	TGTGCCAGCAGCTCGGGCCAAGGGGAGACCCAGTACTTC
NA	TRBJ2-1	TRBV11-3	CASSPRRTYNEQFF	TGTGCCAGCAGCCCCCGGAGGACCTACAATGAGCAGTTCTTC
NA	TRBJ1-2	TRBV2	CASSPQGVYGYTF	TGTGCCAGCAGCCCACAGGGAGTCTATGGCTACACCTTC
NA	TRBJ1-6	TRBV19	CASSLPGNSPLHF	TGTGCCAGTAGTTTGCCAGGAAATTCACCCCTCCACTTT
TRBD2	TRBJ2-3	TRBV5-6	CASSLPGGQVSTDTQYF	TGTGCCAGCAGCTTGCCGGGGGGGCAGGTCAGCACAGATACGCAGTATTTT
NA	TRBJ2-7	TRBV19	CASSIAGQNEQYF	TGTGCCAGTAGTATCGCGGGACAGAACGAGCAGTACTTC
NA	TRBJ1-1	TRBV10-1	CASSEIGMNTEAFF	TGCGCCAGCAGTGAAATAGGTATGAACACTGAAGCTTTCTTT
TRBD2	TRBJ2-3	TRBV5-1	CASSPRTSGGATDTQYF	TGCGCCAGCAGCCCCCGGACTAGCGGGGGGGCAACCGATACGCAGTATTTT
TRBD2	TRBJ2-2	TRBV4-3	CASSAVSGRAGELFF	TGCGCCAGCAGCGCAGTTTCAGGGAGGGCCGGGGAGCTGTTTTTT
NA	TRBJ2-5	TRBV11-3	CASSYEVGETQYF	TGTGCCAGCAGCTACGAGGTGGGAGAGACCCAGTACTTC
NA	TRBJ2-1	TRBV7-8	CATHNTFQGGSYNEQFF	TGTGCCACACACAATACATTCCAGGGGGGGAGCTACAATGAGCAGTTCTTC
TRBD2	TRBJ2-1	TRBV7-2	CASSPRTSGRKYNEQFF	TGTGCCAGCAGCCCCCGGACTAGCGGGAGGAAATACAATGAGCAGTTCTTC
NA	TRBJ2-1	TRBV7-2	CAIEGTGDEQFF	TGTGCCATCGAAGGGACGGGGGATGAGCAGTTCTTC
TRBD1	TRBJ2-4	TRBV10-3	CAISDRAGAKNIQYF	TGTGCCATCAGCGACAGGGCCGGAGCCAAAAACATTCAGTACTTC
NA	TRBJ2-7	TRBV18	CASSPTMDHEQYF	TGTGCCAGCTCCCCCACGATGGACCACGAGCAGTACTTC
NA	TRBJ2-7	TRBV7-8	CASSSPRAPQYF	TGTGCCAGCAGCTCCCCTAGAGCCCCTCAGTACTTC
TRBD2	TRBJ2-7	TRBV6-6	CASSPGTSVDEQYF	TGTGCCAGCAGTCCCGGGACTAGCGTCGACGAGCAGTACTTC
TRBD2	TRBJ2-4	TRBV25-1	CASSPSGVLTKNIQYF	TGTGCCAGCAGCCCTAGCGGGGTCTTAACCAAAAACATTCAGTACTTC